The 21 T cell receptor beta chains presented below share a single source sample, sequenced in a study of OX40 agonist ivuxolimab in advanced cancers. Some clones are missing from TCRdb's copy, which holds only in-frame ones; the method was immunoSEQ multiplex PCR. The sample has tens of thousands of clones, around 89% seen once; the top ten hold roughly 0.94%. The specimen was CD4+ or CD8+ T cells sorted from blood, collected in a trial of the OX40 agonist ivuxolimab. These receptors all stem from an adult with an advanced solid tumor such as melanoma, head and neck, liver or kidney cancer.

For the CDR3, the DNA is TGTGCCAGCAGCCCCGCTCCGGGACAGAGCTCCTACGAGCAGTACTTC. Protein: CASSPAPGQSSYEQYF. V gene TRBV9 combines with J gene TRBJ2-7, with 7 bases that match TRBD1. The J segment lost 0 bases and the V segment lost 4 bases, leaving 10 bases of the junction unmatched. CDR3 length: 16 amino acids. CDR1 is SGDLS, CDR2 YYNGEE, per germline.

This CDR3 reads CASSGTRATNSPLHF. CDR3 DNA: TGTGCCAGCAGTGGGACTCGAGCCACTAATTCACCCCTCCACTTT. The chain combines TRBV2 with TRBJ1-6; D not resolved. Germline V CDR1 and CDR2: SNHLY, FYNNEI. The V end was cut by 4 bases, the J end by 6 bases, with 13 bases between. There are 15 residues in the CDR3.

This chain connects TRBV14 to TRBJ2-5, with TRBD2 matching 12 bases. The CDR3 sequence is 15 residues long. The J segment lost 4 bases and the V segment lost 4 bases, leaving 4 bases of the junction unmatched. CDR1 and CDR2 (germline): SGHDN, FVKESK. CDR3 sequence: CASSRTSGRTETQYF. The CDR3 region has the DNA TGTGCCAGCAGCCGAACTAGCGGGAGGACAGAGACCCAGTACTTC.

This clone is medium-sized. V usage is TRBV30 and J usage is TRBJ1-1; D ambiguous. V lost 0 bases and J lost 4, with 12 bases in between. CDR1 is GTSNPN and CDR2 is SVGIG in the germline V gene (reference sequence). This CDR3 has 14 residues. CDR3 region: CAWSVGILGTEAFF. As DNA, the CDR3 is TGTGCCTGGAGTGTCGGGATATTGGGCACTGAAGCTTTCTTT.

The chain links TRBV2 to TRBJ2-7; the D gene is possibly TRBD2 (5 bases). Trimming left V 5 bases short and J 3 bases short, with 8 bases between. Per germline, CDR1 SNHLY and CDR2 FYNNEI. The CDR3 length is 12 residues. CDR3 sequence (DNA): TGTGCCAGCAGTACCGGGATCTACGAGCAGTACTTC. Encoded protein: CASSTGIYEQYF. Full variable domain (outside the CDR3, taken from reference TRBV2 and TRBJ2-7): EPEVTQTPSHQVTQMGQEVILRCVPISNHLYFYWYRQILGQKVEFLVSFYNNEISEKSEIFDDQFSVERPDGSNFTLKIRSTKLEDSAMYFCASSTGIYEQYFGPGTRLTVT.

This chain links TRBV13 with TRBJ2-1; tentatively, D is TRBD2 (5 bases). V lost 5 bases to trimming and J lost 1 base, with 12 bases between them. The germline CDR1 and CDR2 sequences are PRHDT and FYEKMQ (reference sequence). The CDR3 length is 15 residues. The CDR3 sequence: CASSPGSSSYNEQFF. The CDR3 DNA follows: TGTGCCAGCAGCCCGGGGAGTTCGTCCTACAATGAGCAGTTCTTC.

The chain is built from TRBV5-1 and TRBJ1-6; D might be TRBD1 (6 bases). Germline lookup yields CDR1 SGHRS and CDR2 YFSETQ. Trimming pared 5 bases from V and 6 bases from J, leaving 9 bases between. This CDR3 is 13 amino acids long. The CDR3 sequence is CASRDSPNSPLHF. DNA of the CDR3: TGCGCCAGCAGGGACAGCCCTAATTCACCCCTCCACTTT.

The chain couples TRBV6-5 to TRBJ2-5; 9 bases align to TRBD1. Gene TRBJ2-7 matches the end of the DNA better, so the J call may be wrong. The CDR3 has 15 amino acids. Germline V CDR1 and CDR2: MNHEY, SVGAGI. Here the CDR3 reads CASSPRDRAFYEQYF. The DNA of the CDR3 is TGTGCCAGCAGTCCAAGGGACAGGGCATTCTACGAGCAGTACTTC.

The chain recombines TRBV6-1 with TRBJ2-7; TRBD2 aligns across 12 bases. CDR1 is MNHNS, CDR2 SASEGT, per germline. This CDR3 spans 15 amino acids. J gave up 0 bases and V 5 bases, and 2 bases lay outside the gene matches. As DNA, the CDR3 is TGTGCCAGCAGTCGGGGACTAGCGGGCTCCTACGAGCAGTACTTC. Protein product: CASSRGLAGSYEQYF.

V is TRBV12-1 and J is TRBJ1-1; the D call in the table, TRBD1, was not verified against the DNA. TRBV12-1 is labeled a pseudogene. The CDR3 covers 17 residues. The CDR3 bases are TGTGCCAGCAGCGTCCCGGGACAGGGCATTTTGAACACTGAAGCTTTCTTT. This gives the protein CASSVPGQGILNTEAFF.

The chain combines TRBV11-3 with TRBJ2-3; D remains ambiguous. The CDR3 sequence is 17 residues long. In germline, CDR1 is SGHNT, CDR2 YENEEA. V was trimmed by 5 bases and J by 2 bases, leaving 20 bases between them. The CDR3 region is CASSPPWGGSPTDTQYF. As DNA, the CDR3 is TGTGCCAGCAGCCCCCCATGGGGTGGCAGTCCCACAGATACGCAGTATTTT. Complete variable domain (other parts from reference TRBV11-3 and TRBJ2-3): EAGVVQSPRYKIIEKKQPVAFWCNPISGHNTLYWYLQNLGQGPELLIRYENEEAVDDSQLPKDRFSAERLKGVDSTLKIQPAELGDSAVYLCASSPPWGGSPTDTQYFGPGTRLTVL.

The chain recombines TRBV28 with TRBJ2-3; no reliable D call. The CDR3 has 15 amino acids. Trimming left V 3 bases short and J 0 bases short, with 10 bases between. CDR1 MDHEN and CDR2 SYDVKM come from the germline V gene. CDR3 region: CASSFPPPSTDTQYF. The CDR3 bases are TGTGCCAGCAGTTTCCCCCCCCCTAGCACAGATACGCAGTATTTT.

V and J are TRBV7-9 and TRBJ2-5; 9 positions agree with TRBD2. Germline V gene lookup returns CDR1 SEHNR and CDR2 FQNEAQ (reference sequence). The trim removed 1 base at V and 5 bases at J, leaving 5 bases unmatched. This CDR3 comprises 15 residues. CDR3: CASSLDLAGMETQYF. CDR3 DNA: TGTGCCAGCAGCTTAGATCTAGCGGGAATGGAGACCCAGTACTTC.

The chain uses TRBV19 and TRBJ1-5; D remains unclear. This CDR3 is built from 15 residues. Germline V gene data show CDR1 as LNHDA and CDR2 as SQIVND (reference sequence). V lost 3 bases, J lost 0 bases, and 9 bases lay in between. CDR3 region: CASSMWTDSNQPQHF. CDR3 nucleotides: TGTGCCAGTAGTATGTGGACGGATAGCAATCAGCCCCAGCATTTT.

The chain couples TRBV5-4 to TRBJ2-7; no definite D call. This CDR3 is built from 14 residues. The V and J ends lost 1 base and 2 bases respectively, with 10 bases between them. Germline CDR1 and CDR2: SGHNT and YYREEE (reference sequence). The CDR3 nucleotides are TGTGCCAGCAGCTTGCTGGCGGATACCTACGAGCAGTACTTC. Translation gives CASSLLADTYEQYF.

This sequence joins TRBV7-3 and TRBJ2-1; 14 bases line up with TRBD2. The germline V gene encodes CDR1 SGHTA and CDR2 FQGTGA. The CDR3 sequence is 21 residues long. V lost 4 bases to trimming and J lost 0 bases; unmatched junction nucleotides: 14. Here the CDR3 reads CASSSPSETSGGAVSYNEQFF. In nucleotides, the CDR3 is TGTGCCAGCAGCTCCCCTTCCGAGACTAGCGGGGGGGCCGTCTCCTACAATGAGCAGTTCTTC.

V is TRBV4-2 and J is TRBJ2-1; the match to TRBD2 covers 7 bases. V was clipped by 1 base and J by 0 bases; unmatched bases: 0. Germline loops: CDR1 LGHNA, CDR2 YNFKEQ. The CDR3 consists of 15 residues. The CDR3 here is CASSQGTSSYNEQFF. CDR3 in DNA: TGTGCCAGCAGCCAAGGGACTAGCTCCTACAATGAGCAGTTCTTC.

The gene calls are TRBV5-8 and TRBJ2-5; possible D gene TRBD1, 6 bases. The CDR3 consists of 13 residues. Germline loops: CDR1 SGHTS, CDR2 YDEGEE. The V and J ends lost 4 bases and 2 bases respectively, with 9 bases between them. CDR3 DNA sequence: TGTGCCAGCAGCCGGGACAAACAAGAGACCCAGTACTTC. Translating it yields CASSRDKQETQYF.

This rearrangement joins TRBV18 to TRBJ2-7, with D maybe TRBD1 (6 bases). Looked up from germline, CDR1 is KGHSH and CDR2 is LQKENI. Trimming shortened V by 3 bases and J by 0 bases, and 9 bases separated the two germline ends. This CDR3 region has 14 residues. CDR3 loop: CASSPDRHSYEQYF. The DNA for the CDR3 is TGTGCCAGCTCACCGGACAGACACTCCTACGAGCAGTACTTC.

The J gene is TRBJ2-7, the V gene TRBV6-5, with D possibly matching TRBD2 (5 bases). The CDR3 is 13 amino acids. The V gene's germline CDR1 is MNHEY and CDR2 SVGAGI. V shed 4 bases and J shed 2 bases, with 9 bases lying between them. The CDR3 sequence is CASSLPGTYEQYF. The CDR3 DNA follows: TGTGCCAGCAGTTTGCCGGGGACCTACGAGCAGTACTTC.

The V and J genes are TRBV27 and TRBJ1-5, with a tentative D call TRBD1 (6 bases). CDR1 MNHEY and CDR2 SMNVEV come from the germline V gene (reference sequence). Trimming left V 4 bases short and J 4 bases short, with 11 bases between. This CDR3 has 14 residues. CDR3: CASSWTALNQPQHF. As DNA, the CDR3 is TGTGCCAGCAGTTGGACAGCCCTTAATCAGCCCCAGCATTTT.